This T cell receptor beta chain emerged from a study of PD-1 blockade in classical Hodgkin lymphoma. Libraries were prepared by immunoSEQ multiplex PCR; TCRdb keeps only in-frame clonotypes and omits some of them. The repertoire holds around 91,000 clones, with approximately 91% as singletons. There are 16 residues in the CDR3. Germline V gene data show CDR1 as SGHAT and CDR2 as FQDESV (reference sequence). V lost 5 bases and J lost 0, with 11 bases in between. Relapse was seen in all patients after autologous stem cell transplantation, and brentuximab vedotin exposure was variable. Sequencing used peripheral blood mononuclear cells (PBMCs), obtained at baseline. The sequence was collected from a human donor with classical Hodgkin lymphoma. The V and J genes are TRBV11-1 and TRBJ2-6; D not certain. CDR3 coding DNA: TGTGCCAGCAGCCCCCGGGCAGGCTCTGGGGCCAACGTCCTGACTTTC. This encodes CASSPRAGSGANVLTF.